Listed here are 13 T cell receptor beta chains from one sample, sequenced in a study of blood T cell repertoires in COVID-19. The assay was immunoSEQ multiplex PCR, and TCRdb's table has in-frame clones only and misses some. The sample includes about 120,000 clones, about 79% seen only once; the top ten take about 2%. The sample was peripheral blood. Receptors were obtained from a man aged 65 to 79 with acute or convalescent COVID-19.

This chain joins TRBV5-4 and TRBJ1-3, with TRBD1 as a possible D gene (6 bases). Trimming shortened V by 4 bases and J by 0 bases, and 11 bases separated the two germline ends. This CDR3 comprises 15 residues. Germline V lookup: CDR1 SGHNT, CDR2 YYREEE (reference sequence). CDR3 amino acids: CASSRPTGSGNTIYF. For the CDR3, the DNA is TGTGCCAGCAGCCGCCCGACAGGCTCTGGAAACACCATATATTTT.

This chain joins TRBV7-9 and TRBJ2-3; no firm D call. V was trimmed by 2 bases and J by 4 bases, leaving 16 bases between them. This CDR3 is 16 amino acids long. The V gene's germline CDR1 is SEHNR and CDR2 FQNEAQ (reference sequence). The CDR3 spells CASSLWAGSQADTQYF. The CDR3 nucleotides read TGTGCCAGCAGCTTATGGGCAGGATCCCAGGCAGATACGCAGTATTTT.

In its sample, this clone was seen once. The chain employs TRBV7-6 and TRBJ2-3, with 11 bases aligning to TRBD2. The CDR3 consists of 22 residues. CDR1 and CDR2 (germline): SGHVS, FNYEAQ. The V gene end was trimmed by 4 bases and the J gene end by 3 bases; junction bases not matched to a gene: 24. CDR3 protein: CASSSRNAASGGKPLGTDTQYF. The CDR3 DNA reads as TGTGCCAGCAGCTCACGAAACGCGGCTAGCGGGGGGAAACCGTTGGGGACAGATACGCAGTATTTT.

This clone was detected once. The chain links TRBV6-6 to TRBJ1-5; 10 bases map to TRBD1. J was trimmed by 4 bases and V by 6 bases; bases with no gene match: 3. The CDR3 contains 14 residues. Germline CDR1 and CDR2: MNHNY and SVGAGI (reference sequence). CDR3 nucleotides: TGTGCCAGCAGCCGGACAGGGGGGAATCAGCCCCAGCATTTT. This encodes CASSRTGGNQPQHF.

The chain is built from TRBV2 and TRBJ2-7; D perhaps matches TRBD1 (6 bases). The CDR3 is made up of 13 amino acids. V lost 6 bases and J lost 2, with 11 bases in between. Per the germline V gene, CDR1 is SNHLY and CDR2 is FYNNEI. The CDR3 sequence is CASRATGAYEQYF. DNA of the CDR3: TGTGCCAGCAGAGCGACAGGCGCCTACGAGCAGTACTTC.

CDR3: CASSPDSSNQPQHF. Written as DNA, the CDR3 is TGCGCCAGCAGCCCAGACAGTTCCAATCAGCCCCAGCATTTT. The rearrangement links TRBV5-1 to TRBJ1-5, with D possibly matching TRBD1 (5 bases). This CDR3 is built from 14 residues. Trimming shortened V by 4 bases and J by 3 bases, and 11 bases separated the two germline ends. Germline V gives CDR1 SGHRS, CDR2 YFSETQ.

In its sample, this clone was seen a few times. V gene TRBV7-9 combines with J gene TRBJ1-1; TRBD1 is a possible D gene (5 bases). Germline CDR1 and CDR2: SEHNR and FQNEAQ (reference sequence). The CDR3 loop spans 14 amino acids. V lost 5 bases, J lost 5 bases, and 15 bases lay in between. The CDR3 sequence: CASSPSTRGTEAFF. The CDR3 nucleotides read TGTGCCAGCAGCCCTTCGACCCGGGGGACTGAAGCTTTCTTT.

This clone was seen only once. The V and J genes are TRBV18 and TRBJ2-7; 9 bases are shared with TRBD2. This CDR3 spans 15 amino acids. V was clipped by 1 base and J by 3 bases; unmatched bases: 4. Germline V gene data show CDR1 as KGHSH and CDR2 as LQKENI. The CDR3 coding sequence is TGTGCCAGCTCACCACGCGGGGGGGCAATCTACGAGCAGTACTTC. This encodes CASSPRGGAIYEQYF.

The chain carries TRBV6-5 and TRBJ1-2, with D perhaps TRBD1 (6 bases). With 0 bases removed from V and 3 bases from J, the gap between germline ends came to 11 bases. The germline V gene encodes CDR1 MNHEY and CDR2 SVGAGI. CDR3 length: 15 amino acids. The CDR3 loop is CASSYSTGQYYGYTF. In nucleotides, the CDR3 is TGTGCCAGCAGTTACTCGACAGGCCAATACTATGGCTACACCTTC.

CDR3 in DNA: TGTGCCAGCAGCGCCAGTCCCGTAAGGAGGGATGGGTCGAACAATGAGCAGTTCTTC. Its translation: CASSASPVRRDGSNNEQFF. The chain recombines TRBV9 with TRBJ2-1; a weak D match, TRBD2 (6 bases). Trimming cost V 3 bases and J 5 bases, with 27 bases left between them. The CDR3 has 19 amino acids. Germline V gives CDR1 SGDLS, CDR2 YYNGEE.

The table lists this clone with a count of one. The rearrangement uses TRBV29-1 and TRBJ2-7; weak D call: TRBD1 (5 bases). Per germline, CDR1 SQVTM and CDR2 ANQGSEA. With 7 bases removed from V and 4 bases from J, the gap between germline ends came to 17 bases. The CDR3 is 13 residues long. CDR3 loop: CSARDGRSYEQYF. The DNA for the CDR3 is TGCAGCGCCAGGGATGGCAGGTCTTACGAGCAGTACTTC.

This clone was seen more than once but under ten times. The chain uses TRBV5-1 and TRBJ2-3; maybe TRBD1 (5 bases). This CDR3 region has 15 residues. V was cut by 7 bases and J by 2 bases, with 17 bases left in between. Germline V gene sequence: CDR1 SGHRS, CDR2 YFSETQ. Written as DNA, the CDR3 is TGCGCCAGCTCTGCCAACAGGAGATTCACAGATACGCAGTATTTT. As protein: CASSANRRFTDTQYF.

V usage is TRBV7-3 and J usage is TRBJ1-2, with no clear D. Germline CDR1 SGHTA, CDR2 FQGTGA. CDR3 length: 17 amino acids. The ends were cut back, 0 bases at V and 1 base at J, with 15 bases in the middle. CDR3 sequence: CASSLTHRTPNNYGYTF. The CDR3 DNA is TGTGCCAGCAGCTTAACTCATAGGACTCCAAATAACTATGGCTACACCTTC.